These 15 T cell receptor beta chains came from one sample sequenced in a study of T cell changes during pregnancy in multiple sclerosis. Clones were sequenced by immunoSEQ multiplex PCR, and TCRdb holds only the in-frame ones, with some missing. The profile shows about 98,000 clones, 92% of them singletons. The sequencing here drew on peripheral blood, taken after pregnancy. The receptors derive from a female donor in good health, enrolled as a control in a pregnancy study.

The CDR3 bases are TGTGCCAGCAGCCTCCTCCTCGTGGGGGGAAGTAGAAACACCATATATTTT. Translated, it gives CASSLLLVGGSRNTIYF. This chain uses TRBV11-2 with TRBJ1-3; TRBD1 is a possible D gene (5 bases). CDR1 is SGHAT, CDR2 FQNNGV, per germline. Trimming removed 5 bases at V and 5 bases at J, with 22 bases between. The CDR3 spans 17 residues.

This clone was counted once. The V and J genes are TRBV6-5 and TRBJ2-1; maybe TRBD1 (5 bases). The ends were cut back, 0 bases at V and 3 bases at J, with 9 bases in the middle. This CDR3 has 15 amino acids. Germline values: CDR1 MNHEY, CDR2 SVGAGI. The CDR3 region is CASSYSGQGYNEQFF. In DNA, the CDR3 is TGTGCCAGCAGTTACTCGGGTCAGGGCTACAATGAGCAGTTCTTC.

The chain uses TRBV30 and TRBJ2-3; 8 bases agree with TRBD2. This CDR3 has 15 amino acids. Germline CDR1 reads GTSNPN; CDR2 reads SVGIG (reference sequence). V was pared by 0 bases and J by 6 bases, with 8 bases of the junction left unmatched. The CDR3 DNA reads as TGTGCCTGGAGTGTCCTGGGACTAGGTGTCGATACGCAGTATTTT. Translated: CAWSVLGLGVDTQYF.

CDR3 region: CATSRDPTSYNEQFF. CDR3 DNA sequence: TGTGCCACCAGCAGAGATCCGACTAGCTACAATGAGCAGTTCTTC. The chain recombines TRBV15 with TRBJ2-1, with D perhaps TRBD2 (6 bases). In germline, CDR1 is LNHNV, CDR2 YYDKDF (reference sequence). The length of the CDR3 is 15 residues. The V gene lost 0 bases and the J gene lost 3 bases, with 9 bases spanning the gap.

The chain joins TRBV6-6 to TRBJ2-7, with 9 bases that match TRBD1. Unmatched junction bases numbered 2, after V lost 0 bases and J lost 2 bases. Germline values: CDR1 MNHNY, CDR2 SVGAGI (reference sequence). This CDR3 region has 15 residues. The CDR3 DNA reads TGTGCCAGCAGTTACTCGACAGGGGGACCCTACGAGCAGTACTTC. It translates to CASSYSTGGPYEQYF.

The chain has TRBV6-1 and TRBJ1-5; 10 positions match TRBD1. The CDR3 is 16 amino acids. Germline values: CDR1 MNHNS, CDR2 SASEGT. Losses at the gene ends were 3 bases for V and 0 bases for J; bases not matched to a gene: 2. The CDR3 sequence is CASSEGTGVSNQPQHF. In DNA, the CDR3 is TGTGCCAGCAGTGAGGGGACAGGGGTTAGCAATCAGCCCCAGCATTTT.

The chain couples TRBV10-3 to TRBJ1-5; maybe TRBD1 (5 bases). The V end was cut by 8 bases, the J end by 3 bases, with 8 bases between. The CDR3 spans 12 residues. Germline CDR1 is ENHRY and CDR2 is SYGVKD. The CDR3: CAISGNNQPQHF. The CDR3 region has the DNA TGTGCCATCTCAGGGAACAATCAGCCCCAGCATTTT.

The gene calls are TRBV6-1 and TRBJ2-7; 7 nucleotides align to TRBD1. Germline-derived CDR1 and CDR2 are MNHNS and SASEGT. This CDR3 has 14 amino acids. With 2 bases clipped from V and 1 base from J, the junction kept 2 bases outside the gene matches. The CDR3: CASSEMGQSYEQYF. In nucleotides, the CDR3 is TGTGCCAGCAGTGAAATGGGACAGTCCTACGAGCAGTACTTC.

CDR3 protein: CASSQGDTYEQYF. The CDR3 DNA is TGTGCCAGCTCACAGGGGGACACCTACGAGCAGTACTTC. The V call is TRBV18, the J call TRBJ2-7, with a possible D match to TRBD1 (6 bases). This CDR3 has 13 amino acids. Germline V lookup: CDR1 KGHSH, CDR2 LQKENI. Trimming cost V 4 bases and J 2 bases, with 9 bases left between them.

The rearrangement uses TRBV2 and TRBJ1-3, with 7 nucleotides matching TRBD1. V lost 4 bases, J lost 0 bases, and 12 bases stayed unmatched. This CDR3 is built from 18 residues. Per the germline V gene, CDR1 is SNHLY and CDR2 is FYNNEI. CDR3: CASSARQGRTHSGNTIYF. The CDR3 DNA sequence: TGTGCCAGCAGTGCCCGACAGGGACGGACTCACTCTGGAAACACCATATATTTT.

The chain combines TRBV9 with TRBJ1-1; 9 positions match TRBD1. With 3 bases clipped from V and 5 bases from J, the junction kept 14 bases outside the gene matches. The CDR3 is made up of 17 amino acids. Germline V gives CDR1 SGDLS, CDR2 YYNGEE. In DNA, the CDR3 is TGTGCCAGCAGCGATCGGCCGGGACAGGGACCCCCTACTGAAGCTTTCTTT. It specifies CASSDRPGQGPPTEAFF.

The chain carries TRBV6-4 and TRBJ1-1; D is uncertain. CDR3 length equals 13 residues. CDR1 and CDR2 (germline): MRHNA, SNTAGT. V was pared by 3 bases and J by 1 base, with 6 bases between. CDR3 in amino acids: CASSESSNTEAFF. Written as DNA, the CDR3 is TGTGCCAGCAGTGAGTCCTCGAACACTGAAGCTTTCTTT.

V usage is TRBV19 and J usage is TRBJ1-4, with 9 nucleotides matching TRBD1. This CDR3 has 16 residues. J was trimmed by 8 bases and V by 0 bases; bases with no gene match: 7. CDR1 is LNHDA and CDR2 is SQIVND in the germline V gene (reference sequence). The CDR3 is CASSIETGTGPEKLFF. The DNA for the CDR3 is TGTGCCAGTAGTATAGAGACCGGGACAGGGCCCGAAAAACTGTTTTTT.

The rearrangement uses TRBV4-1 and TRBJ1-1; D may be TRBD1 (5 bases). V lost 0 bases and J lost 1, with 15 bases in between. Germline V lookup: CDR1 MGHRA, CDR2 YSYEKL. There are 17 residues in the CDR3. CDR3 in DNA: TGCGCCAGCAGCCAAGAGTTTAGGAACAGGCCGAACACTGAAGCTTTCTTT. It specifies CASSQEFRNRPNTEAFF.

The chain joins TRBV28 to TRBJ2-7; possible D gene TRBD1, 5 bases. This CDR3 contains 13 residues. The V gene lost 6 bases and the J gene lost 6 bases, with 15 bases spanning the gap. Germline V lookup: CDR1 MDHEN, CDR2 SYDVKM. CDR3 coding DNA: TGTGCCAGCAGGCCCAGGGAAGGTAGCGAGCAGTACTTC. Amino acids: CASRPREGSEQYF.